The TCR beta chain described here comes from a study of T cell responses to AZD1222 COVID-19 vaccine. Study observations and caveats: Donors, mostly white British, included more females; clonal diversity was possibly underestimated. Seropositivity was recorded at baseline in only a handful of AZD1222 recipients.

The V end lost 10 bases, the J end lost 0 bases, and 13 bases lay between the germline ends. The germline gives CDR1 SNHLY, CDR2 FYNNEI. This CDR3 spans 15 amino acids. The data were produced by immunoSEQ multiplex PCR, yet TCRdb's version contains in-frame clones alone and is incomplete. The table lists some 140,000 clones, around 90% of them singletons. To note about this clone: Its antigen is as yet unknown.

This specimen was peripheral blood, taken on day 0 of AZD1222 vaccination. The chain couples TRBV2 to TRBJ2-6; D perhaps matches TRBD2 (6 bases). The TCR was taken from an adult in good health. The DNA for the CDR3 is TGTGCCAACGCGCGCGGGAACTCTGGGGCCAACGTCCTGACTTTC. This codes for CANARGNSGANVLTF. Based on the CDR3 plus reference TRBV2 and TRBJ2-6, the full variable domain is EPEVTQTPSHQVTQMGQEVILRCVPISNHLYFYWYRQILGQKVEFLVSFYNNEISEKSEIFDDQFSVERPDGSNFTLKIRSTKLEDSAMYFCANARGNSGANVLTFGAGSRLTVL.